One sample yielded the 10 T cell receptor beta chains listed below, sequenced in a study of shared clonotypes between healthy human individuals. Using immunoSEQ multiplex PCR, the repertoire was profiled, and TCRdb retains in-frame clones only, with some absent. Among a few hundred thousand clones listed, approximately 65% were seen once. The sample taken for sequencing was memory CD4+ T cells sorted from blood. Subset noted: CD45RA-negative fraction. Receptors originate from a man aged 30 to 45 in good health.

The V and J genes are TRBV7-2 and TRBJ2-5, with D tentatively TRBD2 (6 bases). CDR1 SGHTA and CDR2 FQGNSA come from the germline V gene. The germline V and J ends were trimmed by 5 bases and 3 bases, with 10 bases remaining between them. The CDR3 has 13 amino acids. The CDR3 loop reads CASSVLAEETQYF. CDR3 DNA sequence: TGTGCCAGCAGCGTCTTAGCGGAAGAGACCCAGTACTTC.

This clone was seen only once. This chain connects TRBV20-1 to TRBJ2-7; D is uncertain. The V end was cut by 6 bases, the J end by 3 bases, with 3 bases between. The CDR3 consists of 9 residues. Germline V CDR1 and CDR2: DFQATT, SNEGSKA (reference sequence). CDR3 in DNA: TGCAGTGCAGGCTACGAGCAGTACTTC. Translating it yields CSAGYEQYF.

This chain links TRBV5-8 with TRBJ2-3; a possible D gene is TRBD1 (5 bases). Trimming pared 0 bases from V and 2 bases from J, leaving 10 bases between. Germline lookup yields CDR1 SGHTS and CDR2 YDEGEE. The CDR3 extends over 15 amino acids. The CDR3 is CASSLARADTDTQYF. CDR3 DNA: TGTGCCAGCAGCTTGGCCAGGGCAGACACAGATACGCAGTATTTT.

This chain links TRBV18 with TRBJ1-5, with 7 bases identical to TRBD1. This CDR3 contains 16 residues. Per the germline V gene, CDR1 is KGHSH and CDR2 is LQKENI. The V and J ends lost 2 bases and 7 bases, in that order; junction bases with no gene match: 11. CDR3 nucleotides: TGTGCCAGCTCACCATACCGGGACAGCGAGATGCAGCCCCAGCATTTT. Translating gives CASSPYRDSEMQPQHF.

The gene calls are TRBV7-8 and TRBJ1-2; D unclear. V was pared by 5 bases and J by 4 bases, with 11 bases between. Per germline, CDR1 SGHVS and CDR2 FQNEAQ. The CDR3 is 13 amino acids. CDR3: CASSPFLGYGYTF. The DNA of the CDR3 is TGTGCCAGCAGCCCTTTTTTGGGCTATGGCTACACCTTC.

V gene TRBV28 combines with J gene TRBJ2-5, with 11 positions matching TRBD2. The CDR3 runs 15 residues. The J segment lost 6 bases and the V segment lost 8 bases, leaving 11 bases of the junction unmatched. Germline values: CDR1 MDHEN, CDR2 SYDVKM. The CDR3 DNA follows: TGTGCCAGCTTAGCGGGAGGGCAGGGCGATAAGACCCAGTACTTC. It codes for CASLAGGQGDKTQYF.

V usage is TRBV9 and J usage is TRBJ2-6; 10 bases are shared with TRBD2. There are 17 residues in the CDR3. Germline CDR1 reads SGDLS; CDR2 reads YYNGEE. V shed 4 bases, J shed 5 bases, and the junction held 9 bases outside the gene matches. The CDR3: CASSTLAGVSRANVLTF. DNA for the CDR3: TGTGCCAGCAGCACTCTAGCGGGAGTTTCTAGGGCCAACGTCCTGACTTTC. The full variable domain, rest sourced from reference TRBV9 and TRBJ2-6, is DSGVTQTPKHLITATGQRVTLRCSPRSGDLSVYWYQQSLDQGLQFLIQYYNGEERAKGNILERFSAQQFPDLHSELNLSSLELGDSALYFCASSTLAGVSRANVLTFGAGSRLTVL.

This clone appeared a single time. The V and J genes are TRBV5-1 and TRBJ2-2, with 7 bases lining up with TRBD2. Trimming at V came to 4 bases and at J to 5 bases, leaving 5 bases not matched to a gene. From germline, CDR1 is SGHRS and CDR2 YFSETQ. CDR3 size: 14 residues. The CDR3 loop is CASSQGGRTGELFF. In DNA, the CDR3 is TGCGCCAGCAGCCAGGGAGGGCGGACCGGGGAGCTGTTTTTT. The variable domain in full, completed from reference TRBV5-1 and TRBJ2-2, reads KAGVTQTPRYLIKTRGQQVTLSCSPISGHRSVSWYQQTPGQGLQFLFEYFSETQRNKGNFPGRFSGRQFSNSRSEMNVSTLELGDSALYLCASSQGGRTGELFFGEGSRLTVL.

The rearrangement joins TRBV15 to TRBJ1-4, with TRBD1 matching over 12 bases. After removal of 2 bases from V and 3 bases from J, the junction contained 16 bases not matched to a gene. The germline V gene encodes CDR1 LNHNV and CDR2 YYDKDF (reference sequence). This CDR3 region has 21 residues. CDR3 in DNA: TGTGCCACCAGCAGAAGAATTCGGGACAGGGGGCTTTCAGACGCTAATGAAAAACTGTTTTTT. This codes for CATSRRIRDRGLSDANEKLFF.

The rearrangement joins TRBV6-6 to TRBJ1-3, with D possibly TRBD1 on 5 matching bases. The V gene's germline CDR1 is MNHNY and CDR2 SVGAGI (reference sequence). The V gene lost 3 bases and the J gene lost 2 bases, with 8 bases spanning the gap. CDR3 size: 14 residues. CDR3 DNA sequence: TGTGCCAGCAGTTATGGGGGGACTGGAAACACCATATATTTT. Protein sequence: CASSYGGTGNTIYF.